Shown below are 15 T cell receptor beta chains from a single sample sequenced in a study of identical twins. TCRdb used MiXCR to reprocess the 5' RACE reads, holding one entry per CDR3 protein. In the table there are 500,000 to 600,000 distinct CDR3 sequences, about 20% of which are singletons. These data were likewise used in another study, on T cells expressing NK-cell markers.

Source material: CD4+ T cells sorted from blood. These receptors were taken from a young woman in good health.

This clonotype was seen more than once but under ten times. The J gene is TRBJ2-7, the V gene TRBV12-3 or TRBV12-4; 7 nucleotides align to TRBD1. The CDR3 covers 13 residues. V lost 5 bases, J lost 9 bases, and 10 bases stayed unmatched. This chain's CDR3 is CASSKRQGRVQYF. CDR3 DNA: TGTGCCAGCAGTAAGAGACAGGGTCGAGTGCAGTACTTC.

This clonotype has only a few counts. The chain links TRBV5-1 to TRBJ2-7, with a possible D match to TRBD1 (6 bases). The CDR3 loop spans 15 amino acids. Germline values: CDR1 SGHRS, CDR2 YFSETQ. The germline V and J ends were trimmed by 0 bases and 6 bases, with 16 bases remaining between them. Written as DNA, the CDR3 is TGCGCCAGCAGCTTGGGGACGGTTTGGGGGCCCGAGCAGTACTTC. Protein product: CASSLGTVWGPEQYF. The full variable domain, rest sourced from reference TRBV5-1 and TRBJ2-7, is KAGVTQTPRYLIKTRGQQVTLSCSPISGHRSVSWYQQTPGQGLQFLFEYFSETQRNKGNFPGRFSGRQFSNSRSEMNVSTLELGDSALYLCASSLGTVWGPEQYFGPGTRLTVT.

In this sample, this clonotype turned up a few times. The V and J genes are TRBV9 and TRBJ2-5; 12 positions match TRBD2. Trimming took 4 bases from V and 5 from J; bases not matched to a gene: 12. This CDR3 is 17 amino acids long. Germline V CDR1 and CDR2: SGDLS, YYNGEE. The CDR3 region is CASSLSPSGRAGETQYF. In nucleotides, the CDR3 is TGTGCCAGCAGCCTTTCTCCTAGCGGGAGGGCCGGGGAGACCCAGTACTTC.

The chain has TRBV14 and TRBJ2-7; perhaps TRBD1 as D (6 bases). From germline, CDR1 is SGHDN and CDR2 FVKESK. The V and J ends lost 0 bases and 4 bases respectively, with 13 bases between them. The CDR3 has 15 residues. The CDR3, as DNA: TGTGCCAGCAGCCAAGATTCCGGACAGATATACGAGCAGTACTTC. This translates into CASSQDSGQIYEQYF.

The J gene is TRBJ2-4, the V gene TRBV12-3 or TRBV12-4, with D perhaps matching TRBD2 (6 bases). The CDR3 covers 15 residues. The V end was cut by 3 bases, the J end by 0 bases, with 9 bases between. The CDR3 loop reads CASSFTGLAKNIQYF. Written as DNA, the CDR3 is TGTGCCAGCAGTTTTACGGGACTAGCCAAAAACATTCAGTACTTC.

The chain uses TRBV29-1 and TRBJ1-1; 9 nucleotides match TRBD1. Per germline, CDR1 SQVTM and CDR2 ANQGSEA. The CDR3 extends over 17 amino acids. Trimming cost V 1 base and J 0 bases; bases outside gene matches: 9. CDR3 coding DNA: TGCAGCGTTGAAGGGGACAGGGCGTCGGGTATGAACACTGAAGCTTTCTTT. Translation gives CSVEGDRASGMNTEAFF. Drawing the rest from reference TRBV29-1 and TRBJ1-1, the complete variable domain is SAVISQKPSRDICQRGTSLTIQCQVDSQVTMMFWYRQQPGQSLTLIATANQGSEATYESGFVIDKFPISRPNLTFSTLTVSNMSPEDSSIYLCSVEGDRASGMNTEAFFGQGTRLTVV.

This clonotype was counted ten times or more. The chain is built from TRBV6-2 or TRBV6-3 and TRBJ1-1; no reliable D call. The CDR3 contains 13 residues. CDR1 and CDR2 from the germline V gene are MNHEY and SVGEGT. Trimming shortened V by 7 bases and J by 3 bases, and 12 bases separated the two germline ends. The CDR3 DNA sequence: TGTGCCAGCACCGCCCTCCGGGACACTGAAGCTTTCTTT. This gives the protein CASTALRDTEAFF.

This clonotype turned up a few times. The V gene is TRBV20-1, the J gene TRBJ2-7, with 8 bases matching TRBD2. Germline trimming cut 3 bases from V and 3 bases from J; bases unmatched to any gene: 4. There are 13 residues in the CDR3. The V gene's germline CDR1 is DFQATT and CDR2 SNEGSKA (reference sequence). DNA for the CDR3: TGCAGTGCTAGGATTAGCGGGAACTACGAGCAGTACTTC. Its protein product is CSARISGNYEQYF.

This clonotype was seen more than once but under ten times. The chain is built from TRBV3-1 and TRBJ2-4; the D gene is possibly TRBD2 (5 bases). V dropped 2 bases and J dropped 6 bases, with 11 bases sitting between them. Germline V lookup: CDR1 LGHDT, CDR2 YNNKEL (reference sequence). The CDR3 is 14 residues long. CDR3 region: CASSQPGLGNIQYF. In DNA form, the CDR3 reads TGTGCCAGCAGCCAACCGGGGTTAGGAAACATTCAGTACTTC.

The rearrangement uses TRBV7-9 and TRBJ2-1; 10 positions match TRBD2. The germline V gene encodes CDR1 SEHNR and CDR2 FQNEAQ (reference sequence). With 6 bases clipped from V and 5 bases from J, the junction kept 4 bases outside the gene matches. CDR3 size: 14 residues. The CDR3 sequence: CASRRLAGDNEQFF. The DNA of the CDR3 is TGTGCCAGCAGACGACTAGCGGGCGACAATGAGCAGTTCTTC.

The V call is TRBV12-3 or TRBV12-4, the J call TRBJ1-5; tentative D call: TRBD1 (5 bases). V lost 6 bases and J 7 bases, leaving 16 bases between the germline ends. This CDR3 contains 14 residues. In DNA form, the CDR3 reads TGTGCCAGCAGAGCCCGGTCAGGGTTCCAGCCCCAGCATTTT. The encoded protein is CASRARSGFQPQHF.

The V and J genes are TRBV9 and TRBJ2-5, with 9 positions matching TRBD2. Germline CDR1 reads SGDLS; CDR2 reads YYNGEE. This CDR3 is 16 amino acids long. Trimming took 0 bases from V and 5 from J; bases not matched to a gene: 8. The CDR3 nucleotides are TGTGCCAGCAGCGTAGCGTTGGCGGGGGGGCCGGAGACCCAGTACTTC. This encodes CASSVALAGGPETQYF.

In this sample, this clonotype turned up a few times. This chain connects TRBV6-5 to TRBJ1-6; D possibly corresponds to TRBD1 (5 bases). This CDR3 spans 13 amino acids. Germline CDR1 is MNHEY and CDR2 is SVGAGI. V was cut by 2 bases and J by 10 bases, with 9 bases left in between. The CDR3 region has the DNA TGTGCCAGCAGTTACGTCAGGGACTCACCCCTCCACTTT. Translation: CASSYVRDSPLHF.

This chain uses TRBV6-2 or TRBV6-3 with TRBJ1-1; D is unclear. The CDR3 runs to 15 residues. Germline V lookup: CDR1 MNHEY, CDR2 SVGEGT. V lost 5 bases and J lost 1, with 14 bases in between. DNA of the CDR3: TGTGCCAGCAGTGCTCCGGGCCAAGGGAACACTGAAGCTTTCTTT. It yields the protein CASSAPGQGNTEAFF.

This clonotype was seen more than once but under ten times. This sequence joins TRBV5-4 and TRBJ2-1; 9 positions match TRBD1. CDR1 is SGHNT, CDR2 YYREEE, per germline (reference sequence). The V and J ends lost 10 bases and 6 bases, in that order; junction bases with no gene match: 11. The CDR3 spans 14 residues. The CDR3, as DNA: TGTGCCGGCATCAAAACAGGGGGCCGCAATGAGCAGTTCTTC. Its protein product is CAGIKTGGRNEQFF.